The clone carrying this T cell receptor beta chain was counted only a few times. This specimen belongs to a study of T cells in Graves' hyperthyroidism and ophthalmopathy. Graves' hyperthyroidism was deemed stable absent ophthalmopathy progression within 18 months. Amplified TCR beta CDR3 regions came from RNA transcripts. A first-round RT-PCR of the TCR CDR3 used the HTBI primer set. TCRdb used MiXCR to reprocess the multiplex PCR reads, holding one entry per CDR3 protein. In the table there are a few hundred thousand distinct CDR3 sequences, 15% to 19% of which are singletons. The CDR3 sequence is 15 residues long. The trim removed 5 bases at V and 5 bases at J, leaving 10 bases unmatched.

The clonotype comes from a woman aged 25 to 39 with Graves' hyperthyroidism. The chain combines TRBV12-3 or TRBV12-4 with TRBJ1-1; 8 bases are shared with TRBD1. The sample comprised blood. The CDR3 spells CASSLDRVVWTEAFF. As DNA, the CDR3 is TGTGCCAGCAGTCTGGACAGGGTAGTTTGGACTGAAGCTTTCTTT.